This T cell receptor (beta chain) was recovered during a study of T cell responses to AZD1222 COVID-19 vaccine. General observations from the study: Two AZD1222 administrations were followed by greater Spike-specific TCR breadth and depth. The CD4 TCRs associated with vaccination extended across spike and predominated at 160-218 and 743-854.

This clone was recorded only once. Its antigen remains unidentified. Method: immunoSEQ multiplex PCR; TCRdb's copy keeps in-frame clones and lacks some. Of roughly 120,000 clones in the sample, almost 95% were seen once. V was clipped by 3 bases and J by 5 bases, with 7 bases between them. The CDR3 consists of 13 residues. Germline V gene sequence: CDR1 SGHTA, CDR2 FQGNSA. The receptor's source is an adult who received the AZD1222 COVID-19 vaccine. The starting material was peripheral blood, obtained 28 days after the second AZD1222 dose. V gene TRBV7-2 combines with J gene TRBJ2-2; D is uncertain. The CDR3 reads CASSLSRTGELFF. The CDR3 nucleotides read TGTGCCAGCAGCTTGTCTAGGACCGGGGAGCTGTTTTTT.